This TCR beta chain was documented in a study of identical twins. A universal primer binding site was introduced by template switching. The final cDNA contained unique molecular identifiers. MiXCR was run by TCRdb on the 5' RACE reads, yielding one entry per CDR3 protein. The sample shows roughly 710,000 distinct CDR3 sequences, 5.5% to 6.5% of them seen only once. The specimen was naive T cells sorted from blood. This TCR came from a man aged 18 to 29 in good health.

The CDR3 loop is CSARDLGVGDYEQYF. CDR3 bases: TGCAGTGCTAGAGATCTGGGGGTAGGCGACTACGAGCAGTACTTC. The rearrangement uses TRBV20-1 and TRBJ2-7, with D perhaps being TRBD1 or TRBD2 (5 bases each). Per germline, CDR1 DFQATT and CDR2 SNEGSKA (reference sequence). The length of the CDR3 is 15 residues. The V end was cut by 0 bases, the J end by 3 bases, with 15 bases between.